The TCR beta chain under discussion was sequenced for a study of cytomegalovirus exposure and HLA in healthy donors. The study's findings and limits: Follow-up analysis found HLA locus-dependent TCR association rates, highest for DRB1 and lowest for HLA-C.

On this clone itself: What it binds is unknown.

Healthy bone marrow donors made up the donors. PCR involved 60 Vbeta and 13 Jbeta primers. Sequencing used immunoSEQ multiplex PCR; TCRdb keeps in-frame clones, though not all of them. The sample holds about 110,000 clones; around 86% are singletons and the top ten take approximately 2%. Specimen: PBMCs. The receptor was isolated from a man in his forties in good health and CMV-seronegative.

In nucleotides, the CDR3 is TGTGCCAGCAGCGAGGTTTATAATTCACCCCTCCACTTT. It yields the protein CASSEVYNSPLHF. The chain joins TRBV6-1 to TRBJ1-6; the D is unclear. This CDR3 is built from 13 residues. V gave up 6 bases and J gave up 4 bases, with 7 bases separating them. Germline CDR1 MNHNS, CDR2 SASEGT.